Listed below are T cell receptor beta chains from one sample, sequenced in a study of vaccination effects on CD4 cells after COVID-19. Method: immunoSEQ multiplex PCR; TCRdb's copy keeps in-frame clones and lacks some. The sample has 30,000 to 35,000 clones; roughly 75% are singletons. The antigens for these receptors are not known. The sample here was CD4+ T cells from PBMCs cultured without peptide, taken after COVID-19 vaccination. The receptors were gathered from a human donor who had a prior SARS-CoV-2 infection. Each CDR3 is given with its conserved first and last residue. The D gene is left open where the match is weak. A clone size is listed for some rows: how often the clone was seen (once, few, many), or a class if it is expanded.

abundance: .; d_gene: .; j_gene: TRBJ2-7; v_gene: TRBV9; CDR3aa: CASNEGDGAESYEQYF; CDR3nt: TGTGCCAGCAACGAGGGTGATGGGGCGGAGAGCTACGAGCAGTACTTC
abundance: .; d_gene: TRBD2; j_gene: TRBJ2-2; v_gene: TRBV7-3; CDR3aa: CASRRGTSTTGELFF; CDR3nt: TGTGCCAGCAGGCGAGGGACTAGCACCACCGGGGAGCTGTTTTTT
abundance: .; d_gene: TRBD1; j_gene: TRBJ1-5; v_gene: TRBV7-8; CDR3aa: CASSSGTGGNQPQHF; CDR3nt: TGTGCCAGCAGCTCCGGGACAGGAGGCAATCAGCCCCAGCATTTT
abundance: once; d_gene: .; j_gene: TRBJ2-5; v_gene: TRBV20-1; CDR3aa: CSASTMYQETQYF; CDR3nt: TGCAGTGCTAGTACGATGTACCAAGAGACCCAGTACTTC
abundance: .; d_gene: TRBD2; j_gene: TRBJ2-2; v_gene: TRBV2; CDR3aa: CASSASGGQSGELFF; CDR3nt: TGTGCCAGCAGTGCATCGGGGGGGCAGTCCGGGGAGCTGTTTTTT
abundance: .; d_gene: .; j_gene: TRBJ1-6; v_gene: TRBV6-5; CDR3aa: CASSYFRDNSPLHF; CDR3nt: TGTGCCAGCAGTTACTTCAGGGATAATTCACCCCTCCACTTT
abundance: once; d_gene: .; j_gene: TRBJ2-1; v_gene: TRBV3-1/TRBV3-2; CDR3aa: CASSPTGLPNEQFF; CDR3nt: TGTGCCAGCAGCCCAACGGGACTCCCCAATGAGCAGTTCTTC
abundance: .; d_gene: .; j_gene: TRBJ2-1; v_gene: TRBV5-6; CDR3aa: CASSQNGAFNEQFF; CDR3nt: TGTGCCAGCAGCCAAAACGGGGCCTTTAATGAGCAGTTCTTC
abundance: .; d_gene: TRBD1; j_gene: TRBJ2-7; v_gene: TRBV19; CDR3aa: CASSIPGQGSYEQYF; CDR3nt: TGTGCCAGTAGTATTCCGGGACAGGGGTCCTACGAGCAGTACTTC
abundance: .; d_gene: .; j_gene: TRBJ1-5; v_gene: TRBV7-8; CDR3aa: CASSLAVGGMGSNQPQHF; CDR3nt: TGTGCCAGCAGCTTAGCAGTGGGGGGCATGGGTAGCAATCAGCCCCAGCATTTT
abundance: .; d_gene: .; j_gene: TRBJ2-5; v_gene: TRBV7-9; CDR3aa: CASSFFGGAGETQYF; CDR3nt: TGTGCCAGCAGCTTCTTCGGGGGTGCGGGAGAGACCCAGTACTTC
abundance: .; d_gene: TRBD2; j_gene: TRBJ2-5; v_gene: TRBV11-3; CDR3aa: CASSLDGGTGLAAQETQYF; CDR3nt: TGTGCCAGCAGCTTAGATGGGGGGACCGGACTAGCGGCACAAGAGACCCAGTACTTC
abundance: .; d_gene: TRBD2; j_gene: TRBJ2-3; v_gene: TRBV7-9; CDR3aa: CASSYWTSGPDTQYF; CDR3nt: TGTGCCAGCAGCTACTGGACTAGCGGTCCAGATACGCAGTATTTT